This T cell receptor beta chain was sequenced during a study of shared clonotypes between healthy human individuals (TCRdb year 2020). For the study in its entirety: A couple of women and a few men aged 18 to 49 years were included in the cohort. Libraries were prepared and TCR repertoires were sequenced by different laboratories using diverse techniques, in order to increase sequencing depth and limit assay-specific biases. The study deeply sequenced blood TCR repertoires of about 5 healthy adults to estimate repertoire size and the extent of clonotype sharing between individuals. Each donor's leukapheresis produced roughly between roughly 0.85 and 10 billion PBMCs. For each donor, CD4 naive and CD4 memory were each given three plates, CD8 naive was given two plates, and CD8 memory was given one plate.

Reading the germline V gene gives CDR1 SGHDT and CDR2 YYEEEE. Here V drops 3 bases and J drops 5 bases, and the junction holds 10 bases not matched to any gene. The CDR3 sequence holds 15 residues, the cysteine and phenylalanine included. Just the 45-base CDR3 DNA is kept, in frame starting at base 1. Study-wide findings and limitations: Only blood was sampled, and tissue TCR repertoires likely differ from those in blood. Pairwise subsampling led to the expectation that sequencing depth would affect the degree of clonotype sharing among donors. Estimated clonotype richness was generally larger for naive than for memory subsets. Even with the large sequencing depth, rarefaction of the sorted-subset datasets indicated that sequencing was incomplete. Compared with non-shared clonotypes, the clonotypes found in all four sorted-subset donors had higher generation probabilities. The genetic and exposure-history diversity represented was limited by the small number of donors. Roughly 5.2% of naive CD4, 3.5% of naive CD8, 2% to 2.5% of memory CD4, and 0.4% of memory CD8 clonotypes were shared across several donors.

Healthy HIV-negative adults with no recently reported acute infections or vaccinations were included as donors. Every donor was a Caucasian adult residing in Nashville, Tennessee, USA. CD8 memory samples combined magnetically selected CD45RO+ cells with CCR7-negative CD45RA+ effector memory (TemRA) cells. Blood was obtained by leukapheresis, after which PBMCs were separated by Ficoll-Histopaque density gradient centrifugation and cryopreserved in liquid nitrogen vapor phase. Purity and quantity of every magnetically sorted T cell population were checked by analytical flow cytometry. From each sorted fraction, genomic DNA was isolated and quantified by UV absorbance on a Nanodrop 2000c. Only a few counts were recorded for this clone. The antigen it binds to is not known. Qualities for individual bases were not recorded, and no much larger clone is one base off. Using the deep immunoSEQ assay, multiplex PCR amplified TCR CDR3 regions from genomic DNA. Genomic DNA extracted from each cell subset was distributed evenly over all wells of several immunoSEQ 96-well plates, and each plate served as one replicate. For sorted subsets, each replicate PCR was loaded with around 200 ng genomic DNA, equivalent to about 30,000 T cell genomes. Purified libraries were quantified with a Qubit 3.0 fluorometer, sized on a Bioanalyzer 2100, and re-quantified with the KAPA Library Quantification kit. A separate single-read 150-cycle Illumina NextSeq 550 flow cell was used to sequence each immunoSEQ 96-well plate. Processing in the source paper ran as follows. Because the immunoSEQ output held only junctional sequences and lacked quality scores, the filtering could not match the filtering applied to full-length reads. To assign V/J genes and CDR3, sequences were annotated using PyIR, a Python wrapper for IgBLAST v1.9, with IMGT germline references. Reads were removed for weak V/J assignments (E-value above 1e-6), missing CDR3, stop codons, out-of-frame junctions, or ambiguous translated residues. V3J clonotypes were defined as sequences sharing the same inferred V gene, J gene, and CDR3 amino acid sequence. To compute the percentage overlap between repertoires, the number of shared unique clonotypes was divided by the size of the smaller repertoire. RTK rarefaction, the Chao1 estimator, and Recon v2.1 estimates of unobserved clonotypes were used to assess repertoire richness. For all TCRbeta clonotypes obtained by the gDNA method from a handful of donors, generation probabilities were computed with OLGA. The clones in this table, taken by TCRdb from immuneACCESS, are in-frame only. Not every clone is retained; where verified, under half of the shortfall comes from an unresolved V gene, and the cause of the rest is unknown. The V and J calls and clone size come from that table; D and trimming were worked out from the DNA. Here the sample has around 690,000 clones; 90% occur a single time. 30% to 35% of the sample is held by the ten biggest clonotypes.

This clonotype was sampled from a man younger than 35 in good health. Some clones in this sample may be carry-over from other donors' samples. Input material: memory CD8+ T cells from PBMCs. The intended sense of this specimen's cell subset or site label: CD45RO+ cells pooled with CCR7-negative TemRA cells. The rearrangement combines TRBV5-6 with TRBJ2-5, with 7 bases aligning to TRBD1. The CDR3 protein: CASSSGQDWGETQYF. In nucleotides, the sequence is TGTGCCAGCAGCTCCGGACAGGATTGGGGCGAGACCCAGTACTTC.